Listed below are T cell receptor beta chains from one sample, sequenced in a study of molecular identifiers for immune sequencing clone quantification. TCRdb itself ran the PCR reads through MiXCR, one entry per CDR3 protein. Of some 41,000 distinct CDR3 sequences listed, roughly 24% are singletons. Input material: naive CD8+ T cells from blood, with Jurkat cell RNA spiked in. The receptors were gathered from a human donor in good health. Some libraries in this study had Jurkat cell RNA spiked in. CDR3s include the opening cysteine and the closing phenylalanine or tryptophan. D genes are given only for firm matches. The size field is filled for only some rows; it gives once, few, many or a size class.

TRBV11-2	TRBJ2-3	TRBD1	many	17	CASSSGQGRASTDTQYF	TGTGCCAGCAGCTCCGGACAGGGTCGAGCTAGCACAGATACGCAGTATTTT
TRBV2	TRBJ2-3	NA	many	13	CASSDRFTDTQYF	TGTGCCAGCTCAGACAGGTTCACAGATACGCAGTATTTT
TRBV11-2	TRBJ2-7	NA	NA	12	CASSLVLHEQYF	TGTGCCAGCAGCTTAGTTCTCCACGAGCAGTACTTC
TRBV20-1	TRBJ2-3	NA	many	16	CSATRLQGIESDTQYF	TGCAGTGCTACCCGCCTACAGGGAATTGAGTCAGATACGCAGTATTTT
TRBV27	TRBJ2-6	NA	few	13	CASSGVGANVLTF	TGTGCCAGCAGTGGGGTTGGGGCCAACGTCCTGACTTTC
TRBV14	TRBJ2-2	NA	many	17	CASSARTTGANTGELFF	TGTGCCAGCAGCGCTAGAACGACAGGAGCGAACACCGGGGAGCTGTTTTTT
TRBV28	TRBJ2-5	TRBD1	NA	13	CASGDRAQDTQYF	TGTGCCAGCGGCGACAGGGCTCAAGACACCCAGTACTTT
TRBV20-1	TRBJ1-1	NA	many	13	CATQGRGNTEAFF	TGCGCAACTCAGGGGAGGGGGAACACTGAAGCTTTCTTT
TRBV15	TRBJ2-3	NA	many	15	CATSSRSRTSDTQYF	TGTGCCACCAGCTCACGCTCCCGTACGTCAGATACGCAGTATTTT
TRBV6-5	TRBJ1-2	TRBD1	NA	17	CASSNPGQGAGDYGYTF	TGTGCCAGCAGTAATCCGGGACAGGGGGCCGGGGACTATGGCTACACCTTC
TRBV10-3	TRBJ2-3	NA	many	13	CATSGDSTDTQYF	TGTGCCACCTCGGGAGATAGCACAGATACGCAGTATTTT
TRBV4-3	TRBJ1-4	NA	many	14	CASSQEATNEKLFF	TGCGCCAGCAGCCAAGAGGCAACTAATGAAAAACTGTTTTTT
TRBV7-9	TRBJ2-7	NA	many	14	CASSLEERGYEQYF	TGTGCCAGCAGCTTAGAGGAAAGGGGGTACGAGCAGTACTTC
TRBV6-5	TRBJ2-3	NA	many	15	CASSYSPGDTDTQYF	TGTGCCAGCAGTTACTCGCCTGGGGACACAGATACGCAGTATTTT